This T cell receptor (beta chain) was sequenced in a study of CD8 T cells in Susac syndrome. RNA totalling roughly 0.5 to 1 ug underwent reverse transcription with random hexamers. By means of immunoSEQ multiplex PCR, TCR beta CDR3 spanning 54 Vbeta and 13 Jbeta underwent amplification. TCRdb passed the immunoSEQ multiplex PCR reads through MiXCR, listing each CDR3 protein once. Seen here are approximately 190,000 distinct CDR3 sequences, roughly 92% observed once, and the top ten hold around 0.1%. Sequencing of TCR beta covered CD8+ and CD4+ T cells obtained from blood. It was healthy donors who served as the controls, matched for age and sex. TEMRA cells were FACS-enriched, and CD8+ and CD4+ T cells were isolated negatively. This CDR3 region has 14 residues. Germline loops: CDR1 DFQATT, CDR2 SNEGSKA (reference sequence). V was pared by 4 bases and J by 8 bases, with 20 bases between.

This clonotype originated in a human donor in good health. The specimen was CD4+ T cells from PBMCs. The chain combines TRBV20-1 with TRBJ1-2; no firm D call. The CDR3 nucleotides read TGCAGTGCTATCCTGTCTACGCAGTCTCGCGGCTACACCTTC. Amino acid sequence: CSAILSTQSRGYTF.